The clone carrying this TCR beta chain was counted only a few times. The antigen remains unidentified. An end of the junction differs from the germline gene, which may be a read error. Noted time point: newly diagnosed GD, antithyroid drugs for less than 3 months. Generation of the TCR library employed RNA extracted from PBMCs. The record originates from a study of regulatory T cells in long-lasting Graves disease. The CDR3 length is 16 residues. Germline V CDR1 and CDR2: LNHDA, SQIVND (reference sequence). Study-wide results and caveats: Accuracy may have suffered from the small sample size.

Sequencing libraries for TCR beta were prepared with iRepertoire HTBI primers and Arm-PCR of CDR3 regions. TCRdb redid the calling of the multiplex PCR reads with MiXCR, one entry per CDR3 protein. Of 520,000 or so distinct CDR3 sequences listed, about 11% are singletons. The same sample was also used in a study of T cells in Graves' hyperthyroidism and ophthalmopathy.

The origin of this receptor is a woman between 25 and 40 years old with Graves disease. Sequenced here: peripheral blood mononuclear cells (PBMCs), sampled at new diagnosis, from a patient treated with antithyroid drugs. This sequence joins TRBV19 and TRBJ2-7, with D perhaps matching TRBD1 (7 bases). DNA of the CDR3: TGTGCCAGTAGCCTCGGAGGAGGGGGACAGTCCTCCGAGCAGTACTTC. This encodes CASSLGGGGQSSEQYF. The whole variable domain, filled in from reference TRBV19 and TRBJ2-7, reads DGGITQSPKYLFRKEGQNVTLSCEQNLNHDAMYWYRQDPGQGLRLIYYSQIVNDFQKGDIAEGYSVSREKKESFPLTVTSAQKNPTAFYLCASSLGGGGQSSEQYFGPGTRLTVT.